This T cell receptor (beta chain) came from a study of CD8+CD57+ T cells in acquired aplastic anemia. Across the study: Recorded DNA amounts for sorted CD4+ and CD8+ cells had an average of approximately 3 ug.

Turning to this clonotype: Its antigen is not identified.

Germline CDR1 is SGHRS and CDR2 is YFSETQ. The CDR3 is made up of 17 amino acids. Trimming removed 3 bases from V and 4 bases from J; junction bases left unmatched: 7. Study-level results: Fewer than 30 CD8+ CDR3 sequences were shared between patients and controls.

Genomic DNA, serving as template, underwent TCR beta VDJ and CDR3 profiling. TCRdb re-called the reads through MiXCR, storing one row per CDR3 protein. The table has around 170,000 distinct CDR3 sequences, roughly half seen once; the top ten hold around 9.7%. For sequencing, patients were chosen who had shown expansion of CD8+CD57+ cells by flow cytometry. All patients were therapy-naive when blood was sampled. This receptor was obtained from a human donor with aplastic anemia. This chain links TRBV5-1 with TRBJ2-3; 14 bases agree with TRBD2. Input material: sorted CD4+, CD8+, or CD8+CD57+ T cells (not recorded which) from PBMCs. The CDR3 loop reads CASSYSGTSGSSDTQYF. The CDR3 DNA reads TGCGCCAGCAGCTACTCAGGGACTAGCGGGAGCTCAGATACGCAGTATTTT.